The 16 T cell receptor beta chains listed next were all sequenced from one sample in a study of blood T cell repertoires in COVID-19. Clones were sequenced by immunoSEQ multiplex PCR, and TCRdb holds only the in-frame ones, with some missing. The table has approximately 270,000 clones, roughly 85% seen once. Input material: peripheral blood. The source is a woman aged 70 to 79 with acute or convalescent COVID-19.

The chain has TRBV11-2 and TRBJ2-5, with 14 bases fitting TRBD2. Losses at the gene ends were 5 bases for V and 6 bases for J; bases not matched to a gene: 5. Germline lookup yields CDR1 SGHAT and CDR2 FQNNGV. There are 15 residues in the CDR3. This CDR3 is CASSATSGGGKTQYF. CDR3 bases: TGTGCCAGCAGCGCGACTAGCGGGGGGGGTAAGACCCAGTACTTC.

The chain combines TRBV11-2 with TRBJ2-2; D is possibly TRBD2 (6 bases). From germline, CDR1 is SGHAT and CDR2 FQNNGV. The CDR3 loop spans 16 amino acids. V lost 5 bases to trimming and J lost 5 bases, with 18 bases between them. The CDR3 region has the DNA TGTGCCAGCAGCCCAGGCAGGCGGGGCCAGACCGGGGAGCTGTTTTTT. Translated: CASSPGRRGQTGELFF. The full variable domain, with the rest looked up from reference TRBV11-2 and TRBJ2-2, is EAGVAQSPRYKIIEKRQSVAFWCNPISGHATLYWYQQILGQGPKLLIQFQNNGVVDDSQLPKDRFSAERLKGVDSTLKIQPAKLEDSAVYLCASSPGRRGQTGELFFGEGSRLTVL.

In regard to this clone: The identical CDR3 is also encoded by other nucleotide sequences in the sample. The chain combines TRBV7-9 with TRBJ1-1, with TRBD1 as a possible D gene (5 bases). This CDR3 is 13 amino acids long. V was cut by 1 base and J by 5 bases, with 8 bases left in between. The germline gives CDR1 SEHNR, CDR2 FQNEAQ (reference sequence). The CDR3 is CASSLGGRTEAFF. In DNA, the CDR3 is TGTGCCAGCAGCTTAGGGGGCCGTACTGAAGCTTTCTTT. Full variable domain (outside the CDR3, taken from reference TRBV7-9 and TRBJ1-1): DTGVSQNPRHKITKRGQNVTFRCDPISEHNRLYWYRQTLGQGPEFLTYFQNEAQLEKSRLLSDRFSAERPKGSFSTLEIQRTEQGDSAMYLCASSLGGRTEAFFGQGTRLTVV.

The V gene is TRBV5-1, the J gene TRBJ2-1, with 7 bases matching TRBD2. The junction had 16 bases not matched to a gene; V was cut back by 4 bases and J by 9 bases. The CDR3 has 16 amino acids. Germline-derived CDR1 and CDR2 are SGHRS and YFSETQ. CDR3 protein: CASSPQPGTTLTEQFF. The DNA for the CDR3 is TGCGCCAGCAGCCCACAACCCGGGACTACTTTGACTGAGCAGTTCTTC.

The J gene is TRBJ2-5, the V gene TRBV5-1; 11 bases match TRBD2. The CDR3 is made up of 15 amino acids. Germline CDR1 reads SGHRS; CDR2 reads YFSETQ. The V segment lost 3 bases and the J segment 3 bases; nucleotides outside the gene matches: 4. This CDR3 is CASSSAGLAEETQYF. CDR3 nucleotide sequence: TGCGCCAGCAGCTCCGCGGGACTAGCGGAAGAGACCCAGTACTTC. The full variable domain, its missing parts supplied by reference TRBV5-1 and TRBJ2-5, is KAGVTQTPRYLIKTRGQQVTLSCSPISGHRSVSWYQQTPGQGLQFLFEYFSETQRNKGNFPGRFSGRQFSNSRSEMNVSTLELGDSALYLCASSSAGLAEETQYFGPGTRLLVL.

CDR3 nucleotides: TGTGCCAGCAGCGTCGACAGGGAGAGAAACTATGGCTACACCTTC. Translating gives CASSVDRERNYGYTF. The rearrangement links TRBV7-9 to TRBJ1-2, with 7 positions matching TRBD1. The J segment lost 2 bases and the V segment lost 5 bases, leaving 8 bases of the junction unmatched. Germline-derived CDR1 and CDR2 are SEHNR and FQNEAQ (reference sequence). The CDR3 is 15 amino acids.

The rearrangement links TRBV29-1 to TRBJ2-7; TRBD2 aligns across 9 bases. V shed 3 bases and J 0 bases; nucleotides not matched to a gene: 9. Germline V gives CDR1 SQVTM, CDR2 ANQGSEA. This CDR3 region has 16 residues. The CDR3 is CSVEGPGAGGSYEQYF. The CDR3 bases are TGCAGCGTTGAGGGCCCCGGAGCGGGGGGCTCCTACGAGCAGTACTTC.

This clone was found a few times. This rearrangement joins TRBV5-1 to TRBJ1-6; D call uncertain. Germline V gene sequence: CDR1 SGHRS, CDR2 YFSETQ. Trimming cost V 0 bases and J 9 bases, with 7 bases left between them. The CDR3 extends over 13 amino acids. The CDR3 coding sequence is TGCGCCAGCAGCTTGGACGGGTCTTCACCCCTCCACTTT. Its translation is CASSLDGSSPLHF. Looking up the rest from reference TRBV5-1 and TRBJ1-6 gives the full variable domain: KAGVTQTPRYLIKTRGQQVTLSCSPISGHRSVSWYQQTPGQGLQFLFEYFSETQRNKGNFPGRFSGRQFSNSRSEMNVSTLELGDSALYLCASSLDGSSPLHFGNGTRLTVT.

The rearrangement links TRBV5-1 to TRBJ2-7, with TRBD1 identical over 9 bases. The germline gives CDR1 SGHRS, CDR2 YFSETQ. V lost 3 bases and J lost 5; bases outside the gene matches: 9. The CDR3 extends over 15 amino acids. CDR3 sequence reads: CASSSAGTGSDEQYF. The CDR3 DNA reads TGCGCCAGCAGCTCGGCCGGGACAGGGTCCGACGAGCAGTACTTC. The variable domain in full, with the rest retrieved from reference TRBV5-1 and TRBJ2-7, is KAGVTQTPRYLIKTRGQQVTLSCSPISGHRSVSWYQQTPGQGLQFLFEYFSETQRNKGNFPGRFSGRQFSNSRSEMNVSTLELGDSALYLCASSSAGTGSDEQYFGPGTRLTVT.

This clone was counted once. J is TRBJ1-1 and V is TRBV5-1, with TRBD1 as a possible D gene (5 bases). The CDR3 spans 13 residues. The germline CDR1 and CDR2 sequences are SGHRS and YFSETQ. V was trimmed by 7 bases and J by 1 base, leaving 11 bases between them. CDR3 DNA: TGCGCCAGCCGGGTTACAGGGAACACTGAAGCTTTCTTT. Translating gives CASRVTGNTEAFF.

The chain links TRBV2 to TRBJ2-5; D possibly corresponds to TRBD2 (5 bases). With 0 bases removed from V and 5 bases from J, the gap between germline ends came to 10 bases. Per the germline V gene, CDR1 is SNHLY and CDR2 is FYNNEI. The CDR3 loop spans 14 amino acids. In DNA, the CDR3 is TGTGCCAGCAGTGAAGCCGAGGGCGGGGAGACCCAGTACTTC. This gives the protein CASSEAEGGETQYF. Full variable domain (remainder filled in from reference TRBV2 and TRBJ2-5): EPEVTQTPSHQVTQMGQEVILRCVPISNHLYFYWYRQILGQKVEFLVSFYNNEISEKSEIFDDQFSVERPDGSNFTLKIRSTKLEDSAMYFCASSEAEGGETQYFGPGTRLLVL.

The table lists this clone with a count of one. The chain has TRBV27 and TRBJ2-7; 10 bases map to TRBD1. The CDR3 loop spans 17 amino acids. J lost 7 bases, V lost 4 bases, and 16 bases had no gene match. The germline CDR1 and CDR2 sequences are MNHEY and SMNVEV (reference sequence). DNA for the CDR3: TGTGCCAGCAGTTACTCTTACCCGGGACAGGGGCGGTGGGAGCAGTACTTC. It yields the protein CASSYSYPGQGRWEQYF.

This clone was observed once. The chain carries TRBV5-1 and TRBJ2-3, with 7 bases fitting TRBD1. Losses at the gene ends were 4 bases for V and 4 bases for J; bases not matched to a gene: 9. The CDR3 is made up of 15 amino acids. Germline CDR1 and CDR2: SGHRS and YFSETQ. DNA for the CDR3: TGCGCCAGCAGCATTGAGGGGGCCTTATCAGATACGCAGTATTTT. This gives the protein CASSIEGALSDTQYF.

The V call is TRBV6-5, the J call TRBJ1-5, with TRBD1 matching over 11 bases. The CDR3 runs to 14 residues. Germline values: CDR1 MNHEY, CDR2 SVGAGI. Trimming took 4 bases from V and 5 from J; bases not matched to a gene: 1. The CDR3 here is CASSWGQGDQPQHF. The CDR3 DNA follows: TGTGCCAGCAGTTGGGGACAGGGGGATCAGCCCCAGCATTTT.

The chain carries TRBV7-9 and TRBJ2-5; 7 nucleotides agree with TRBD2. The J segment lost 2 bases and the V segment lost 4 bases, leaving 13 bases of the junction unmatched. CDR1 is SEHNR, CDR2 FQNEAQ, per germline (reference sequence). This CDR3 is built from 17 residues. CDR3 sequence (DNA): TGTGCCAGCAGCTGGGGGGGTTCCGGGACGGATCAAGAGACCCAGTACTTC. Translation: CASSWGGSGTDQETQYF.

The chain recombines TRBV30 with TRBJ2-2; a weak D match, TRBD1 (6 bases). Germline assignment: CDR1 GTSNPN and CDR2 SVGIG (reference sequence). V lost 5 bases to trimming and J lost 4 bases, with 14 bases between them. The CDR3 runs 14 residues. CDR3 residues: CAWETGYSTGELFF. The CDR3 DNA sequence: TGTGCCTGGGAAACAGGGTACAGCACCGGGGAGCTGTTTTTT.